This record covers a single T cell receptor (beta chain). Trimming removed 2 bases at V and 5 bases at J, with 9 bases between. Germline CDR1 and CDR2: SGHTA and FQGTGA. The CDR3 is 13 amino acids. These data come from a study of blood T cell repertoires in COVID-19. Study summary: The study drew acute and convalescent COVID-19 samples from the United States, Italy and Spain. Sample material is recorded as cDNA or gDNA derived from T cells, B-cell-depleted T cells, or PBMCs.

In the original analysis: Quantification of nucleated cells was approximated via reference gene primer amplification. Sequenced by immunoSEQ multiplex PCR; TCRdb stores in-frame clones only, minus some. For V, J and clone size, that table is used; D and trimming come from the DNA. The data show around 270,000 clones, approximately 90% seen once. The specimen sequenced was peripheral blood. This sequence joins TRBV7-3 and TRBJ2-5; D unresolved. The sequence came from a man aged 55 to 70 who had recovered from COVID-19. CDR3 protein: CASSLGSLETQYF. DNA of the CDR3: TGTGCCAGCAGCTTAGGTAGCTTGGAGACCCAGTACTTC. The full variable domain, its missing parts supplied by reference TRBV7-3 and TRBJ2-5, is GAGVSQTPSNKVTEKGKYVELRCDPISGHTALYWYRQSLGQGPEFLIYFQGTGAADDSGLPNDRFFAVRPEGSVSTLKIQRTERGDSAVYLCASSLGSLETQYFGPGTRLLVL.